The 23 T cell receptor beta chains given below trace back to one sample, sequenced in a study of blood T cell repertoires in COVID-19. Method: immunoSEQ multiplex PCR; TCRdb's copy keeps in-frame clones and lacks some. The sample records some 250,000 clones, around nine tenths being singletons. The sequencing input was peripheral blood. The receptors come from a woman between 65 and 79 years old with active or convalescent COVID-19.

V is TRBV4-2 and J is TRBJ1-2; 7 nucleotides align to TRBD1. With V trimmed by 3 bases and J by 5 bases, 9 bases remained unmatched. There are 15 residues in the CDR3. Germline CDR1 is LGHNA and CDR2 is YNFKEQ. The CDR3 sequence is CASSQEDSTGYGYTF. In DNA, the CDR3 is TGTGCCAGCAGCCAGGAAGATTCGACAGGGTATGGCTACACCTTC.

The CDR3 nucleotides are TGTGCCAGCAGCTTGAACCCGCGGCTCTATTCACCCCTCCACTTT. This sequence encodes CASSLNPRLYSPLHF. The chain links TRBV5-4 to TRBJ1-6; D is unresolved. The CDR3 length is 15 residues. V shed 1 base and J shed 8 bases, with 13 bases lying between them. Germline CDR1 reads SGHNT; CDR2 reads YYREEE (reference sequence).

Here the CDR3 reads CASSLAGGPNQPQHF. The CDR3 coding sequence is TGTGCCAGCAGCTTAGCAGGGGGCCCCAATCAGCCCCAGCATTTT. This chain connects TRBV11-2 to TRBJ1-5; the match to TRBD1 covers 8 bases. The CDR3 is made up of 15 amino acids. The germline V gene encodes CDR1 SGHAT and CDR2 FQNNGV. V trimming: 1 base; J trimming: 3 bases; junction bases outside the gene matches: 2.

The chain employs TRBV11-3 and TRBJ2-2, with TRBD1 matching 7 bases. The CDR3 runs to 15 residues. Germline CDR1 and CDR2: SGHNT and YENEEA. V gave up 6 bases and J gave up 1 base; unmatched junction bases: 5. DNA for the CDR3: TGTGCCAGCAGTTCCCGACAGGGGAACACCGGGGAGCTGTTTTTT. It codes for CASSSRQGNTGELFF.

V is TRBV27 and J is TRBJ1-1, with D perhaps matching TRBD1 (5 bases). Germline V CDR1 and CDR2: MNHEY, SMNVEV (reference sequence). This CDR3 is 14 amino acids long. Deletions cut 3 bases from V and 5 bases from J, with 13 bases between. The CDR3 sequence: CASSLSRGGTEAFF. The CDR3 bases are TGTGCCAGCAGTTTGTCCCGGGGGGGAACTGAAGCTTTCTTT.

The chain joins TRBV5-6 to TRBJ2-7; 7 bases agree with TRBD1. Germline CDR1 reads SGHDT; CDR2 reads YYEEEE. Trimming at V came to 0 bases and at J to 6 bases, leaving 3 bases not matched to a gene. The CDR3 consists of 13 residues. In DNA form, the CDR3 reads TGTGCCAGCAGCTTGGGACAGGGCCCCGAGCAGTACTTC. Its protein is CASSLGQGPEQYF.

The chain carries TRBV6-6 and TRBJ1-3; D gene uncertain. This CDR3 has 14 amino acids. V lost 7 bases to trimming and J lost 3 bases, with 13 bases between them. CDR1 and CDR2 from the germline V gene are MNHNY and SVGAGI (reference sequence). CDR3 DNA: TGTGCCAGCACTCACGTCGGGAGTGGAAACACCATATATTTT. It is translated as CASTHVGSGNTIYF.

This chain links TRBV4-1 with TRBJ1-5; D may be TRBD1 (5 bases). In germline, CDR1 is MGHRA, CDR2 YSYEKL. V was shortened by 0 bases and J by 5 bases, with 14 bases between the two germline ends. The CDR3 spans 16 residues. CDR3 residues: CASSQERGHKDQPQHF. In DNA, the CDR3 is TGCGCCAGCAGCCAAGAGAGAGGACATAAGGATCAGCCCCAGCATTTT.

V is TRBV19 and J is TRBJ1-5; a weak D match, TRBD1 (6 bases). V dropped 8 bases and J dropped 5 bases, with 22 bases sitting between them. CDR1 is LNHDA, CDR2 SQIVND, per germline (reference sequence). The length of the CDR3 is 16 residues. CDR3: CASAPYRERWDQPQHF. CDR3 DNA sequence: TGTGCCAGTGCCCCGTACAGGGAAAGGTGGGATCAGCCCCAGCATTTT.

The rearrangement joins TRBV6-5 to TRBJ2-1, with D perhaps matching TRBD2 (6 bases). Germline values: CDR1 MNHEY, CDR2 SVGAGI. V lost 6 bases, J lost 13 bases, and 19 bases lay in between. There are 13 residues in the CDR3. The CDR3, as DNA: TGTGCCAGCAGCAGCAGTTCCCGGGGGTCACAGTTCTTC. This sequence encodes CASSSSSRGSQFF.

CDR3 residues: CASSYLRSTEAFF. The CDR3, as DNA: TGTGCCAGCAGCTACCTGAGGAGCACTGAAGCTTTCTTT. J is TRBJ1-1 and V is TRBV7-9; D is ambiguous. Germline CDR1 SEHNR, CDR2 FQNEAQ (reference sequence). The V end was cut by 4 bases, the J end by 4 bases, with 10 bases between. This CDR3 is 13 amino acids long.

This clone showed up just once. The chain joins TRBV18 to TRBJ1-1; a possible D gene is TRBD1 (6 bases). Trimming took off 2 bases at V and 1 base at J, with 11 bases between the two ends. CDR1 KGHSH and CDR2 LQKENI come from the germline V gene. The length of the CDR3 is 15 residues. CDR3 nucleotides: TGTGCCAGCTCACCAAGGGGGGGGACGAACACTGAAGCTTTCTTT. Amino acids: CASSPRGGTNTEAFF.

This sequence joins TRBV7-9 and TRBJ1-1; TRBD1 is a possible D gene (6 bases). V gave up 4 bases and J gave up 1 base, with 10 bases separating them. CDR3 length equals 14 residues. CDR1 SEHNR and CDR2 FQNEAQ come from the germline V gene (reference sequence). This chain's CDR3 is CASSSRGQNTEAFF. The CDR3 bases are TGTGCCAGCAGCTCCAGGGGCCAGAACACTGAAGCTTTCTTT.

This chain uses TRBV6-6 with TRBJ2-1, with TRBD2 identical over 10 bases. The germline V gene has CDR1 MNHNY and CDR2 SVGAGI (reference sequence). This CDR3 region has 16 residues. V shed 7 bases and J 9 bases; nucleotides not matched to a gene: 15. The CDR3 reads CASTVAVGAGGLEQFF. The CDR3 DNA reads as TGTGCCAGCACCGTGGCCGTAGGAGCGGGGGGGCTTGAGCAGTTCTTC.

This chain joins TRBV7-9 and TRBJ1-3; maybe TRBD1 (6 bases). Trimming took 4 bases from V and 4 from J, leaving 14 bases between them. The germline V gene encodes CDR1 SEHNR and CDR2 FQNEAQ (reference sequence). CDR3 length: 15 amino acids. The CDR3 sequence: CASSSRRGQGNTIYF. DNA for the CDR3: TGTGCCAGCAGCTCACGCCGCGGACAGGGAAACACCATATATTTT.

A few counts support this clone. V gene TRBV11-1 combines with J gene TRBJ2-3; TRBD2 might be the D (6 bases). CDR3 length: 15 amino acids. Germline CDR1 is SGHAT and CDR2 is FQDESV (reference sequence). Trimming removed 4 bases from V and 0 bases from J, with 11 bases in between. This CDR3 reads CASSSMGTSTDTQYF. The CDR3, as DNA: TGTGCCAGCAGCTCAATGGGGACTAGCACAGATACGCAGTATTTT.

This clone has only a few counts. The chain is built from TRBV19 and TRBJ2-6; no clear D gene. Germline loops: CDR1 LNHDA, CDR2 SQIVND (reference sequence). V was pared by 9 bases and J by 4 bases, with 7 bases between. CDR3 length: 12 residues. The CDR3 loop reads CASRYGANVLTF. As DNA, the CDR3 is TGTGCCAGCCGGTACGGGGCCAACGTCCTGACTTTC.

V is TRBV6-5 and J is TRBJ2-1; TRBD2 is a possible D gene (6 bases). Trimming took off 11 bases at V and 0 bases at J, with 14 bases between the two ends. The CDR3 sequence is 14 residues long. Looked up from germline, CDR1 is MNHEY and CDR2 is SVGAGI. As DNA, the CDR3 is TGTGCCGGCCAAGTGGGGGGCTCCTACAATGAGCAGTTCTTC. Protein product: CAGQVGGSYNEQFF.

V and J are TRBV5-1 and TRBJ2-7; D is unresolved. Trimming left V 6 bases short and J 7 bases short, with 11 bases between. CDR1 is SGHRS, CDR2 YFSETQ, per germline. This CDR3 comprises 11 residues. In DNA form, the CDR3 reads TGCGCCAGCAAAGGCTTCGGGGAGCAGTACTTC. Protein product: CASKGFGEQYF. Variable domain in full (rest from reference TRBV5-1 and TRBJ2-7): KAGVTQTPRYLIKTRGQQVTLSCSPISGHRSVSWYQQTPGQGLQFLFEYFSETQRNKGNFPGRFSGRQFSNSRSEMNVSTLELGDSALYLCASKGFGEQYFGPGTRLTVT.

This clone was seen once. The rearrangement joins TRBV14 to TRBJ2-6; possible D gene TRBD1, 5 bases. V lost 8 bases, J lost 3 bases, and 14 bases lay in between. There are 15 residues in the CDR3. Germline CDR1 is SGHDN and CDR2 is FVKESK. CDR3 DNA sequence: TGTGCCAGCGCCACGGCCAGGGTTGGGGCCAACGTCCTGACTTTC. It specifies CASATARVGANVLTF.

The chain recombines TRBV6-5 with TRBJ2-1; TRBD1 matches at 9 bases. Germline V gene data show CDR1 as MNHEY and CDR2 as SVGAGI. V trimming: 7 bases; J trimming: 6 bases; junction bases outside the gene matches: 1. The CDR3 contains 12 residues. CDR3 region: CASTGQGNEQFF. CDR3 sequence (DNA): TGTGCCAGCACGGGACAGGGCAATGAGCAGTTCTTC.

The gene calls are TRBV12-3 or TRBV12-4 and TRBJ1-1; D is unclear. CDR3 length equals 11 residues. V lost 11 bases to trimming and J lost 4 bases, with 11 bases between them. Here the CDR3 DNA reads TGTGCCGGGGAGAGGCCCACTGAAGCTTTCTTT. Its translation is CAGERPTEAFF.

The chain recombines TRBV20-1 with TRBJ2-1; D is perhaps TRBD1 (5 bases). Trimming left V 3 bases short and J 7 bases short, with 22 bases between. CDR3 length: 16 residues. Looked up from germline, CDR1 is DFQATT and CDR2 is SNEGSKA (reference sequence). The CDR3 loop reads CSASPTNLGQGNEQFF. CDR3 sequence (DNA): TGCAGTGCTAGTCCGACAAACTTAGGGCAGGGTAATGAGCAGTTCTTC.